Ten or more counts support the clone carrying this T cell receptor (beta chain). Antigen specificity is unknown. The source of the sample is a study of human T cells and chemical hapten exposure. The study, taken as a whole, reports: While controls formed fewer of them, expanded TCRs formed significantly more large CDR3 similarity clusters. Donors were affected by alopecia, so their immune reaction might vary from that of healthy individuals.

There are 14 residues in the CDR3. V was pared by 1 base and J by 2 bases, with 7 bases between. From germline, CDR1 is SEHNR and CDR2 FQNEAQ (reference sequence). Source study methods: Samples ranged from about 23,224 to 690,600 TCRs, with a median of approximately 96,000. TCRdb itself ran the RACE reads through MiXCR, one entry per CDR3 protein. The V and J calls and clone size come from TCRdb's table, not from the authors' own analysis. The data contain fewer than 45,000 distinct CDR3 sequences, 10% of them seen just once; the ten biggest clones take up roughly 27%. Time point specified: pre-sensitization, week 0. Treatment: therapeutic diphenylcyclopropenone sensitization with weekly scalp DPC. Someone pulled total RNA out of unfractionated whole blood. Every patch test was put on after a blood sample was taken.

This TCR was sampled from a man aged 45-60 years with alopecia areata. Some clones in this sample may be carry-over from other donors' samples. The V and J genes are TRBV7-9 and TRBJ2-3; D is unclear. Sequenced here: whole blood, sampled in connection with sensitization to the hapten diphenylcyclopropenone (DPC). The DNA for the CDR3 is TGTGCCAGCAGCTTAGAGATAGCCACAGATACGCAGTATTTT. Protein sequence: CASSLEIATDTQYF. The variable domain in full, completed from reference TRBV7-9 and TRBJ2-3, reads DTGVSQNPRHKITKRGQNVTFRCDPISEHNRLYWYRQTLGQGPEFLTYFQNEAQLEKSRLLSDRFSAERPKGSFSTLEIQRTEQGDSAMYLCASSLEIATDTQYFGPGTRLTVL.